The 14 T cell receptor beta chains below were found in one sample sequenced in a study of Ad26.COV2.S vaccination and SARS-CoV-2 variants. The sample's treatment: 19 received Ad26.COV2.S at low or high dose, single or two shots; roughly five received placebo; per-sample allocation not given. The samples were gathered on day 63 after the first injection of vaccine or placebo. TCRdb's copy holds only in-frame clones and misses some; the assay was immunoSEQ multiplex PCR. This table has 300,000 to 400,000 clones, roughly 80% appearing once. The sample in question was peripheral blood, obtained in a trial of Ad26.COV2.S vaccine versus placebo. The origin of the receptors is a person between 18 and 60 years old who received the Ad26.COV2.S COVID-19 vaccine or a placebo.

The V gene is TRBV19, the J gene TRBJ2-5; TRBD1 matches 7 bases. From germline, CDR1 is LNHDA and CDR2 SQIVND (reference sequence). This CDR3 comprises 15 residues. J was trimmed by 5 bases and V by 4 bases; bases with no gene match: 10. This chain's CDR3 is CASSTDRARRETQYF. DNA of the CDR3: TGTGCCAGTAGTACCGACAGGGCCAGGCGGGAGACCCAGTACTTC. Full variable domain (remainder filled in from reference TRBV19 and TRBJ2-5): DGGITQSPKYLFRKEGQNVTLSCEQNLNHDAMYWYRQDPGQGLRLIYYSQIVNDFQKGDIAEGYSVSREKKESFPLTVTSAQKNPTAFYLCASSTDRARRETQYFGPGTRLLVL.

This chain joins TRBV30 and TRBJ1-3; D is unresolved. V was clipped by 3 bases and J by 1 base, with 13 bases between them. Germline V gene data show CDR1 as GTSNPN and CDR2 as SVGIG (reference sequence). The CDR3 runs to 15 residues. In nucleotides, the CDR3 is TGTGCCTGGAGCGGACCCCCGTGGTCTGGAAACACCATATATTTT. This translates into CAWSGPPWSGNTIYF. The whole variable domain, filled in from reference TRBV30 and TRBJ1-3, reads SQTIHQWPATLVQPVGSPLSLECTVEGTSNPNLYWYRQAAGRGLQLLFYSVGIGQISSEVPQNLSASRPQDRQFILSSKKLLLSDSGFYLCAWSGPPWSGNTIYFGEGSWLTVV.

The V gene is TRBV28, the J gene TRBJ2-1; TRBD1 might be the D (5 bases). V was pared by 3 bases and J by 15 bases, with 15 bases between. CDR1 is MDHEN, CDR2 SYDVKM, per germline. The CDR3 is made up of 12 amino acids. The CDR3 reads CASSFRARGAFF. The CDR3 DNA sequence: TGTGCCAGCAGTTTTCGGGCTAGGGGCGCGTTCTTC. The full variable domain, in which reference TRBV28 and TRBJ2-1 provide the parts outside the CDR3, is DVKVTQSSRYLVKRTGEKVFLECVQDMDHENMFWYRQDPGLGLRLIYFSYDVKMKEKGDIPEGYSVSREKKERFSLILESASTNQTSMYLCASSFRARGAFFGPGTRLTVL.

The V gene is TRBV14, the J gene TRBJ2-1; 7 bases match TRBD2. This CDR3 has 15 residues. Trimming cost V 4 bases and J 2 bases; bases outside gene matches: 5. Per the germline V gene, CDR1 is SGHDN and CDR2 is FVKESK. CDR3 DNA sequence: TGTGCCAGCAGCCTTCAGCGGGGTGCCTACAATGAGCAGTTCTTC. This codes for CASSLQRGAYNEQFF. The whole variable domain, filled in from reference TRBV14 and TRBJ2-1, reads EAGVTQFPSHSVIEKGQTVTLRCDPISGHDNLYWYRRVMGKEIKFLLHFVKESKQDESGMPNNRFLAERTGGTYSTLKVQPAELEDSGVYFCASSLQRGAYNEQFFGPGTRLTVL.

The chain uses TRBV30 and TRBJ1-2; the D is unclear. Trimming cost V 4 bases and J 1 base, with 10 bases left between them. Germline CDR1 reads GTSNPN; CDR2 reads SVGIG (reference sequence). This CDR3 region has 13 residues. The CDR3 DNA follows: TGTGCCTGGACCTGGCGACATAACTATGGCTACACCTTC. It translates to CAWTWRHNYGYTF.

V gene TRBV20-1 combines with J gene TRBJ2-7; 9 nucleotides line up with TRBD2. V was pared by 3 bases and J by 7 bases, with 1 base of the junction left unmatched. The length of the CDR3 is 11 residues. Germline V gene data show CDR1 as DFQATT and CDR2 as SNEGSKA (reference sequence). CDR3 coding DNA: TGCAGTGCTAGGCGGGGGGGTGAGCAGTACTTC. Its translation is CSARRGGEQYF.

The CDR3 DNA is TGTGCCACCAGCAGAGAGTCCGGCACCGGGGAGCTGTTTTTT. As protein: CATSRESGTGELFF. The V and J genes are TRBV15 and TRBJ2-2; D gene ambiguous. Trimming pared 0 bases from V and 4 bases from J, leaving 6 bases between. Germline assignment: CDR1 LNHNV and CDR2 YYDKDF (reference sequence). The CDR3 runs 14 residues.

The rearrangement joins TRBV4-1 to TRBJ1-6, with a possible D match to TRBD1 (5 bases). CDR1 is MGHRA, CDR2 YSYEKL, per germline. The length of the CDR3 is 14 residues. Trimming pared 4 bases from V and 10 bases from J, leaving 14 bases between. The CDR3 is CASSPAGEDSPLHF. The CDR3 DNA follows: TGCGCCAGCAGCCCGGCGGGGGAAGACTCACCCCTCCACTTT.

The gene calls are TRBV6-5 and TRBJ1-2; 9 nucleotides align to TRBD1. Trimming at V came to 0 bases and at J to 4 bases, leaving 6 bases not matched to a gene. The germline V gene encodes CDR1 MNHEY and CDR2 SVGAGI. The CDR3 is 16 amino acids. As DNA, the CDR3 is TGTGCCAGCAGTTACTCAATGACAGGGGGGGGCTATGGCTACACCTTC. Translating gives CASSYSMTGGGYGYTF.

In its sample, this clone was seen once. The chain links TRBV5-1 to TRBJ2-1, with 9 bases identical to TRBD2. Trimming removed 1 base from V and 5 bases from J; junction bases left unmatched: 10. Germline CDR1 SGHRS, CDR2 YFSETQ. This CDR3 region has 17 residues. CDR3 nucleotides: TGCGCCAGCAGCTTGCGATGGGGCGGGGGGGCGAACAATGAGCAGTTCTTC. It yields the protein CASSLRWGGGANNEQFF.

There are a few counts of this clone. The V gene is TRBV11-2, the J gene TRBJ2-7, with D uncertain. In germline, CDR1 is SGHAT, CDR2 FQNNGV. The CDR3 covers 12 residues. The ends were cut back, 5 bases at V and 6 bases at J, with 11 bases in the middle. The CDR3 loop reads CASSEMRGEQYF. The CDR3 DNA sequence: TGTGCCAGCAGCGAGATGAGAGGCGAGCAGTACTTC.

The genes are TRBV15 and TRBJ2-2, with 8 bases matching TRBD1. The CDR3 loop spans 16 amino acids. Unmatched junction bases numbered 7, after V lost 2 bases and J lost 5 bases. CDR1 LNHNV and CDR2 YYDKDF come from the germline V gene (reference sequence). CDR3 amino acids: CATSRTRQGTTGELFF. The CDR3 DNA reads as TGTGCCACCAGCAGAACGCGACAGGGGACGACCGGGGAGCTGTTTTTT.

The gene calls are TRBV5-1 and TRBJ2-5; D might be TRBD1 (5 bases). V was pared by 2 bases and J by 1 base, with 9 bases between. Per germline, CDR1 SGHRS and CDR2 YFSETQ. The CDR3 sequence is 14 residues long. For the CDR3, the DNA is TGCGCCAGCAGCTTTTGGACAAGCCAAGAGACCCAGTACTTC. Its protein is CASSFWTSQETQYF.

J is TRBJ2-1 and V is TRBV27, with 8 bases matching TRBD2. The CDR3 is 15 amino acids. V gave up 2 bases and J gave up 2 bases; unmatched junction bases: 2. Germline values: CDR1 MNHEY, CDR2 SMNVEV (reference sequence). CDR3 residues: CASSLRGGTYNEQFF. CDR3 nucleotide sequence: TGTGCCAGCAGTTTACGGGGGGGCACCTACAATGAGCAGTTCTTC.